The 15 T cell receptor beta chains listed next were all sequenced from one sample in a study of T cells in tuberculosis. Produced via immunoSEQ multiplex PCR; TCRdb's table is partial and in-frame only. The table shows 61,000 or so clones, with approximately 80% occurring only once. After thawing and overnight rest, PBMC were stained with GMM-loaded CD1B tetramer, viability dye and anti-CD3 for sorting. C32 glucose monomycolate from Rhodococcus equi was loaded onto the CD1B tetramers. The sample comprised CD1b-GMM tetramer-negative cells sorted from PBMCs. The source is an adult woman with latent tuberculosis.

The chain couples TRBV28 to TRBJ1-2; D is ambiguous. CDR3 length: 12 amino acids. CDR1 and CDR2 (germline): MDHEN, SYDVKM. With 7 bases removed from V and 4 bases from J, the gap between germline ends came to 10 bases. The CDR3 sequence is CASTRESYGYTF. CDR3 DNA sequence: TGTGCCAGCACGCGGGAGAGCTATGGCTACACCTTC.

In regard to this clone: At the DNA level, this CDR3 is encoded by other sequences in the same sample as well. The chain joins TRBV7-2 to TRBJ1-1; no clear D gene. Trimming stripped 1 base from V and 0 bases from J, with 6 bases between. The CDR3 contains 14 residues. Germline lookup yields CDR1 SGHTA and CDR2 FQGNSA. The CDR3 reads CASSLGRLNTEAFF. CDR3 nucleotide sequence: TGTGCCAGCAGCTTAGGCCGGTTGAACACTGAAGCTTTCTTT.

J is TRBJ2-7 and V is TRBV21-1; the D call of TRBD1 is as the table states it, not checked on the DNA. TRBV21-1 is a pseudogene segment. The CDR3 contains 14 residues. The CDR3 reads CASSRTGGRAEQYF. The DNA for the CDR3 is TGTGCCAGCAGCAGAACAGGGGGCAGGGCCGAGCAGTACTTC.

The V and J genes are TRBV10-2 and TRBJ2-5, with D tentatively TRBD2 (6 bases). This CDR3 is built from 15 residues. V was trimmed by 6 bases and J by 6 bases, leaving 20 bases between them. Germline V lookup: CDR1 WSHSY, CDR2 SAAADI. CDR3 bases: TGCGCCAGCAGGGACCCGGTGGGGGGTCAGAAGACCCAGTACTTC. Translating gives CASRDPVGGQKTQYF.

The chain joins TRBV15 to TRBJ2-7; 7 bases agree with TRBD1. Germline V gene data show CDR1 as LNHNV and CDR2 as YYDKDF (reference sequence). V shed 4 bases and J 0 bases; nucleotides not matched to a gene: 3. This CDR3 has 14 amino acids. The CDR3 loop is CATSTGTASYEQYF. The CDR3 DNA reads TGTGCCACCAGCACCGGGACAGCCTCCTACGAGCAGTACTTC.

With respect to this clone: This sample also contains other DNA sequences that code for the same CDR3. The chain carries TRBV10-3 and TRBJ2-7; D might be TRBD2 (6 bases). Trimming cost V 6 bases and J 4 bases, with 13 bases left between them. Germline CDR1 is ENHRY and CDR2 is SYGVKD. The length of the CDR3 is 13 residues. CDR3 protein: CAISRDSTYEQYF. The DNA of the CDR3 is TGTGCCATCAGCCGGGACTCCACATACGAGCAGTACTTC.

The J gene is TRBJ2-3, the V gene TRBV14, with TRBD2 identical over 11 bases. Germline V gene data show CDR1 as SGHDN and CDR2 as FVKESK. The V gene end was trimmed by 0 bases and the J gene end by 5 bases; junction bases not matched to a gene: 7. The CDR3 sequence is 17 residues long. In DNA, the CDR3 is TGTGCCAGCAGCCAAGAACTCGGGCTAGCGGGAGGAGATACGCAGTATTTT. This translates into CASSQELGLAGGDTQYF.

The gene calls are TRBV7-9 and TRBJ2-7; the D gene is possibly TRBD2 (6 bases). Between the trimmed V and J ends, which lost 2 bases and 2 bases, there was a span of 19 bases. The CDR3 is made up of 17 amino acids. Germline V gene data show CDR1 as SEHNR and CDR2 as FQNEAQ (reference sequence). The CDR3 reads CASSLLLSGSYAYEQYF. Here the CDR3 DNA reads TGTGCCAGCAGCTTATTATTATCCGGGAGCTATGCCTACGAGCAGTACTTC. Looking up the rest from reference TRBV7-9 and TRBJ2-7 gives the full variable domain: DTGVSQNPRHKITKRGQNVTFRCDPISEHNRLYWYRQTLGQGPEFLTYFQNEAQLEKSRLLSDRFSAERPKGSFSTLEIQRTEQGDSAMYLCASSLLLSGSYAYEQYFGPGTRLTVT.

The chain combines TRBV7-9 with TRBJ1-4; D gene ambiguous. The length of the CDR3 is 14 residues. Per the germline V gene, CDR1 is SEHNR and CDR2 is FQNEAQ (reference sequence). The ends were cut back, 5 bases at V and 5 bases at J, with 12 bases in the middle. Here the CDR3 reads CASSPAVPNEKLFF. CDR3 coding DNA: TGTGCCAGCAGCCCGGCGGTGCCCAATGAAAAACTGTTTTTT.

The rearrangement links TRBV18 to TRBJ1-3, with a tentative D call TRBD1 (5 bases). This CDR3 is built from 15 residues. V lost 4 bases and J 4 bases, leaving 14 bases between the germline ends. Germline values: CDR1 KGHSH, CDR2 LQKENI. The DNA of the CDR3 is TGTGCCAGCTCACAGGGCAGGGCCTTCGGAAACACCATATATTTT. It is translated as CASSQGRAFGNTIYF.

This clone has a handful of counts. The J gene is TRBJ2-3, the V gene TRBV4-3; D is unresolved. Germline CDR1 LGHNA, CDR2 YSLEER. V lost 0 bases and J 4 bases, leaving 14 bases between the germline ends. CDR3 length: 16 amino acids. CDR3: CASSQEGWRIADTQYF. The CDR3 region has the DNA TGCGCCAGCAGCCAAGAAGGTTGGCGGATTGCAGATACGCAGTATTTT.

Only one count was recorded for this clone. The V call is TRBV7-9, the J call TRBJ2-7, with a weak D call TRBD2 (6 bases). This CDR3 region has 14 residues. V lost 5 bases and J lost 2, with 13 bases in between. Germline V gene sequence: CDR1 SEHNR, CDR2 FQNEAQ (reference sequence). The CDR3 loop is CASSLRDSAYEQYF. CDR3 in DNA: TGTGCCAGCAGCCTCCGGGACTCTGCCTACGAGCAGTACTTC.

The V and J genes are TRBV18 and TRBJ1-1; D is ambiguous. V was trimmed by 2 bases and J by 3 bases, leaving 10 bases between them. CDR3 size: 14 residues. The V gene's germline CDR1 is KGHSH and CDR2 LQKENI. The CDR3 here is CASSPKPRDTEAFF. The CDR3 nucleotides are TGTGCCAGCTCACCAAAACCTAGAGACACTGAAGCTTTCTTT.

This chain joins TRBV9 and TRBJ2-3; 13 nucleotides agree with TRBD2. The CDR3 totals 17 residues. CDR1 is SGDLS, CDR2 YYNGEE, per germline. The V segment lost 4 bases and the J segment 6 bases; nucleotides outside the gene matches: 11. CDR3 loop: CASSPDGTSGTRDTQYF. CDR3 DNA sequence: TGTGCCAGCAGCCCAGACGGGACTAGCGGGACTAGGGATACGCAGTATTTT.

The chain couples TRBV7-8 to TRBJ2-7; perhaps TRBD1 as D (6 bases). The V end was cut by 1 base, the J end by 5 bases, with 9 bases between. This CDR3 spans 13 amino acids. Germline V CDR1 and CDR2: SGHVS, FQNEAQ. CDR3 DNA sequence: TGTGCCAGCAGCTTAGGGGGGCAAAACGAGCAGTACTTC. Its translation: CASSLGGQNEQYF.